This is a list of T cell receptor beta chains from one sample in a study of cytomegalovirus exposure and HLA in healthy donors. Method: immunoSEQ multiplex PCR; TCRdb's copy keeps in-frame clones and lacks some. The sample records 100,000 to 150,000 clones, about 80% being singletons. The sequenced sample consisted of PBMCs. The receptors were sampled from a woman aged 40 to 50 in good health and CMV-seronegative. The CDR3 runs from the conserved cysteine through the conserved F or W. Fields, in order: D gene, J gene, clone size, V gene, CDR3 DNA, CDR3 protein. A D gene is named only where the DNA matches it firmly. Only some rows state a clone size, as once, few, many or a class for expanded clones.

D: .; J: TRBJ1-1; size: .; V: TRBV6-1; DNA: TGTGCCAGCATCCAGAGGCAAGACACTGAAGCTTTCTTT; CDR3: CASIQRQDTEAFF
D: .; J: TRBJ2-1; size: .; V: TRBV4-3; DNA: TGCGCCAGCAGCCAGAGGGTCCACAATGAGCAGTTCTTC; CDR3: CASSQRVHNEQFF
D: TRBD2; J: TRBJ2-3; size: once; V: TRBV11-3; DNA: TGTGCCAGCAGCTCTACTAGCGGGGGTTTCCCAGATACGCAGTATTTT; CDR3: CASSSTSGGFPDTQYF
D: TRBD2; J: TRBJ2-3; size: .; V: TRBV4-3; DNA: TGCGCCAGCAGCTCCCGAATAGCGGGAGACAGGACAGATACGCAGTATTTT; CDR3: CASSSRIAGDRTDTQYF
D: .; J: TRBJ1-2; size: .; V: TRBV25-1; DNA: TGTGCCAGCAGTGAGCAAACAGTGCATACCTTC; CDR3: CASSEQTVHTF
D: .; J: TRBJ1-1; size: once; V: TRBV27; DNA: TGTGCCAGCAGTTTATACCAGGTCGGGGGAGCGACTGAAGCTTTCTTT; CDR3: CASSLYQVGGATEAFF
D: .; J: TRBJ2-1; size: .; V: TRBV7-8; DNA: TGTGCCAGCAGCTTAGGAGCGGGGAGGGGGAATGAGCAGTTCTTC; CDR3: CASSLGAGRGNEQFF
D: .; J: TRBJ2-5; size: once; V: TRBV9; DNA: TGTGCCAGCAGCGTAGCGGGGGGCCAGCGGGAGACCCAGTACTTC; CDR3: CASSVAGGQRETQYF
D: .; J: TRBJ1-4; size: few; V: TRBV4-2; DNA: TGTGCCAGCAGCCAAGAGGGCCGGACTGGTGAAAAACTGTTTTTT; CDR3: CASSQEGRTGEKLFF
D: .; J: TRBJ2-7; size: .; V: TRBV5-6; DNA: TGTGCCAGCAGCTTTGGACAGATCTACGAGCAGTACTTC; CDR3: CASSFGQIYEQYF
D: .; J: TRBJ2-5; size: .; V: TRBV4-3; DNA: TGCGCCAGCAGCCAAGCCCCCCGGGGGAACCAAGAGACCCAGTACTTC; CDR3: CASSQAPRGNQETQYF
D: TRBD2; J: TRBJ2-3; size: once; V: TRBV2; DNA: TGTGCCACCGCTGGACTAGCGCACACAGATACGCAGTATTTT; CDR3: CATAGLAHTDTQYF
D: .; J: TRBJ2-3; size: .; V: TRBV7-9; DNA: TGTGCCAGCAGCCCTGCTGCGAGCGAAAGCACAGATACGCAGTATTTT; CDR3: CASSPAASESTDTQYF
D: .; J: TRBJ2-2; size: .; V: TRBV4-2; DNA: TGTGCCAGCAGCCAAGGTGTGGGGGCTAACACCGGGGAGCTGTTTTTT; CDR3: CASSQGVGANTGELFF
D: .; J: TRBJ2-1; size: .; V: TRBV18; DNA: TGTGCCAGCTCACCAGCTGGAGGAATTGAGCAGTTCTTC; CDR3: CASSPAGGIEQFF
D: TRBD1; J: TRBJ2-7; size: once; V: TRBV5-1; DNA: TGCGCCAGCAGCTTGGGGGGACAGAATTCCTACGAGCAGTACTTC; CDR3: CASSLGGQNSYEQYF
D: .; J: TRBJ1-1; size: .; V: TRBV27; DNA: TGTGCCAGCAGTTCCCCCTACACTGAAGCTTTCTTT; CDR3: CASSSPYTEAFF
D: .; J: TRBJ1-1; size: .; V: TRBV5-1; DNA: TGCGCCAGCAGCTTGGTACAGAGTCGGAACACTGAAGCTTTCTTT; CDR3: CASSLVQSRNTEAFF
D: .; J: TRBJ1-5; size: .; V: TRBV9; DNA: TGTGCCAGCAGCGTAGCGGGGGAAAGCAATCAGCCCCAGCATTTT; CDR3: CASSVAGESNQPQHF
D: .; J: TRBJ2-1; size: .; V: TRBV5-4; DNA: TGTGCCAGCAGCCCGCCCAAGCGGAGCGGCGGTAATGAGCAGTTCTTC; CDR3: CASSPPKRSGGNEQFF
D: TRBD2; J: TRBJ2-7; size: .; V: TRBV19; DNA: TGTGCCAGTAGCCCTGCTTGGGCTAGCGGGAGGGCCGAGCAGTACTTC; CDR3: CASSPAWASGRAEQYF
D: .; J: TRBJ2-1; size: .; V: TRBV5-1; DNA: TGCGCCAGCAGCTTGGGGGGCGGTCCTGAGCAGTTCTTC; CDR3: CASSLGGGPEQFF
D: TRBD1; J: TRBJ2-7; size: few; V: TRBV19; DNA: TGTGCCAGTAGCCTAACCGGGACAGGGTTATACGAGCAGTACTTC; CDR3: CASSLTGTGLYEQYF
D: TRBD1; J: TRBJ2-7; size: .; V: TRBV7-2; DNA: TGTGCCAGCAGCCTCAACCGGGACAGGGGCTACGAGCAGTACTTC; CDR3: CASSLNRDRGYEQYF
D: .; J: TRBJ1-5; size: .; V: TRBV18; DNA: TGTGCCAGCTCTACTGACAGTTTAAGCAATCAGCCCCAGCATTTT; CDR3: CASSTDSLSNQPQHF
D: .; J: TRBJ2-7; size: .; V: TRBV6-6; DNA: TGTGCCAGCAGTTACTCGAGTCCCCTCGGCGAGCAGTACTTC; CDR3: CASSYSSPLGEQYF
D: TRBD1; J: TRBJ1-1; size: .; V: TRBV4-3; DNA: TGCGCCAGCAGCAAGACCGTGGACAGGTCCACTGAAGCTTTCTTT; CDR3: CASSKTVDRSTEAFF
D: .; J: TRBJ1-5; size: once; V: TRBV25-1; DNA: TGTGCCAGCAGCACCACAGGTCGCGATCAGCCCCAGCATTTT; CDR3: CASSTTGRDQPQHF
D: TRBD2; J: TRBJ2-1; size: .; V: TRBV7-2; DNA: TGTGCCAGCAGCTTAGGAGGGAGGGTGGGAAATGAGCAGTTCTTC; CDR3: CASSLGGRVGNEQFF
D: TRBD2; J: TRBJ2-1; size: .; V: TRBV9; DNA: TGTGCCAGCAGCGTTTCTAGCGGGGGGCCCTCCTACAATGAGCAGTTCTTC; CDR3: CASSVSSGGPSYNEQFF
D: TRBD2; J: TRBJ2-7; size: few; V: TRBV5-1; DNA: TGCGCCAGCAGCTTGGAGTTCGTAGCGGGAGGGCCCGAGCAGTACTTC; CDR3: CASSLEFVAGGPEQYF
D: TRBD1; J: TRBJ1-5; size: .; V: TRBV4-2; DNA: TGTGCCAGCAGCCAAGAACTCGCAGGGGGCTATCAGCCCCAGCATTTT; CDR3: CASSQELAGGYQPQHF
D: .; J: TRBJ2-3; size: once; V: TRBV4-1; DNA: TGCGCCAGCAGCCAACACGTCTACACAGATACGCAGTATTTT; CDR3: CASSQHVYTDTQYF
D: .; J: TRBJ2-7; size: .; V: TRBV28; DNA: TGTGCCAGCACCCCCGGCGGAGCTTCCTACGAGCAGTACTTC; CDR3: CASTPGGASYEQYF
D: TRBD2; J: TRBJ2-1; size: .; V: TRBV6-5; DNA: TGTGCCAGCCATGGTGAGCGGGAGTTTTACAATGAGCAGTTCTTC; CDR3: CASHGEREFYNEQFF
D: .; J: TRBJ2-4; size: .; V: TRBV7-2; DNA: TGTGCCAGCAGCCTTCGTCTGGCCAAAAACATTCAGTACTTC; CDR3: CASSLRLAKNIQYF
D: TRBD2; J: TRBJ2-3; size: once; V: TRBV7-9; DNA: TGTGCCAGCAGCTCATATAGCGGGACGAGCACAGATACGCAGTATTTT; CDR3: CASSSYSGTSTDTQYF
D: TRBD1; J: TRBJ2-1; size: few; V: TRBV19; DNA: TGTGCCAGTAGTACTTCAGGGGGCGGCTACAATGAGCAGTTCTTC; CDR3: CASSTSGGGYNEQFF
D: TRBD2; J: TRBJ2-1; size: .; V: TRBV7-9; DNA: TGTGCCAGCAGCTTTGAGGGGGGGACTAGCGGGAGGAGGGGTGAGCAGTTCTTC; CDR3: CASSFEGGTSGRRGEQFF
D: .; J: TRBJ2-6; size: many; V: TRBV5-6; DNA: TGTGCCAGCACCCGGGACACTACTCTGGCATCTGGGGCCAACGTCCTGACTTTC; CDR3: CASTRDTTLASGANVLTF
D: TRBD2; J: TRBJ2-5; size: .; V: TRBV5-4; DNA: TGTGCCAGCAGCTTGCTTAGCGGGAACGGGGAGACCCAGTACTTC; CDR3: CASSLLSGNGETQYF
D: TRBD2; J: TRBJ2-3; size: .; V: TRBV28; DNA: TGTGCCAGCAGTCCCCGGGCTAGCGGAGGCACAGATACGCAGTATTTT; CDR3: CASSPRASGGTDTQYF
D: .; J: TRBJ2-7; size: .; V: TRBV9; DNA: TGTGCCAGCAGCGTAGTGCCGGGGAGCTCCTACGAGCAGTACTTC; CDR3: CASSVVPGSSYEQYF
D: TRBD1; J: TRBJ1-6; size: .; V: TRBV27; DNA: TGTGCCAGCAGGCCCGGGACAGGGGGCGCCAGCTCCTATAATTCACCCCTCCACTTT; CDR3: CASRPGTGGASSYNSPLHF
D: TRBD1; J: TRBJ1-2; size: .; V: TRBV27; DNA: TGTGCCAGCAGTTCCTGGACAGGGAGGGATGGCTACACCTTC; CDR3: CASSSWTGRDGYTF
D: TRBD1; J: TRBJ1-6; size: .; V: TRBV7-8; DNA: TGTGCCAGCAGCTTGACAGGGGACAATTCACCCCTCCACTTT; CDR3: CASSLTGDNSPLHF
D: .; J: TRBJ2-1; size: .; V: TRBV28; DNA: TGTGCCAGCAGTTTGAGGGCGAATGAGCAGTTCTTC; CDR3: CASSLRANEQFF
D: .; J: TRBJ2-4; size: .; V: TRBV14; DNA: TGTGCCAGCAGCCAAGACCCCGGCGGAGTAAGTGTCCTAGCCAAAAACATTCAGTACTTC; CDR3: CASSQDPGGVSVLAKNIQYF
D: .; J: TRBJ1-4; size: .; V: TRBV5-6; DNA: TGTGCCAGCAGCTTCACGGAGGGGCCTAATGAAAAACTGTTTTTT; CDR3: CASSFTEGPNEKLFF
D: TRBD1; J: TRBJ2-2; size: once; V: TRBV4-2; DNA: TGTGCCAGCAGCCAGGACAGGGCGGGGACCGGGGAGCTGTTTTTT; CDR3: CASSQDRAGTGELFF
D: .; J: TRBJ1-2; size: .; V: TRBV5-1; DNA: TGCGCCAGCAGCTTCAGCGGGGTCGAGTATGGCTACACCTTC; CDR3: CASSFSGVEYGYTF
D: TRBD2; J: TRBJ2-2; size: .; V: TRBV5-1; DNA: TGCGCCAGCAGCTTAAGACTAGCGGGGAACACCGGGGAGCTGTTTTTT; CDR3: CASSLRLAGNTGELFF